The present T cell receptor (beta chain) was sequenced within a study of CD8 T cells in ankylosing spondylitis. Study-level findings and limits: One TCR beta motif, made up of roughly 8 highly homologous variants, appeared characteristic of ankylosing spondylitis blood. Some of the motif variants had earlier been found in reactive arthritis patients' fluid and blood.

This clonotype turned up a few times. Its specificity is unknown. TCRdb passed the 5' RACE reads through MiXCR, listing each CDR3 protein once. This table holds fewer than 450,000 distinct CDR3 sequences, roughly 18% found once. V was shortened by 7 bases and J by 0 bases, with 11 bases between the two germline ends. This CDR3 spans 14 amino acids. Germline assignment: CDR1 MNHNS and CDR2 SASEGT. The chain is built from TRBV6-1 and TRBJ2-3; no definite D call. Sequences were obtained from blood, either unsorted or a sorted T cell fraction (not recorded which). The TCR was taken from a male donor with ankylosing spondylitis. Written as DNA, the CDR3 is TGTGCCAGCACCCCCCAGGACAGCACAGATACGCAGTATTTT. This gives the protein CASTPQDSTDTQYF.